Listed below are T cell receptor beta chains from one sample, sequenced in a study of cytomegalovirus exposure and HLA in healthy donors. Sequencing was performed with immunoSEQ multiplex PCR; in TCRdb, only in-frame clones are kept and a portion is missing. The table shows 150,000 to 200,000 clones, with around 82% occurring only once. Source material: PBMCs. These receptors were obtained from a man younger than 40 in good health and CMV-seropositive. Both conserved end residues are part of each CDR3. A row's size may be missing; if present it is once, few, many or a size class.

V	size	J	CDR3
TRBV7-2	few	TRBJ2-3	CASSLAPGRAADTQYF
TRBV2	.	TRBJ2-7	CASSEEQGRSYEQYF
TRBV5-1	few	TRBJ2-1	CASSEHRDEQFF
TRBV6-4	.	TRBJ2-1	CASSQPKGLYYNEQFF
TRBV5-4	.	TRBJ2-5	CASSLVSGRAEETQYF
TRBV19	.	TRBJ2-7	CASSPATGPVPDEQYF
TRBV11-3	.	TRBJ2-3	CASSRGTSGYTDTQYF
TRBV27	.	TRBJ2-1	CASRGGFNEQFF
TRBV6-6	few	TRBJ1-2	CASRLPLDRGNGYTF
TRBV2	.	TRBJ2-1	CASPGPDNEQFF
TRBV28	.	TRBJ1-5	CASSQTDRVSQPQHF
TRBV7-2	.	TRBJ2-7	CASSLSGQNYEQYF
TRBV7-3	.	TRBJ2-1	CASSLASGAYNEQFF
TRBV4-2	.	TRBJ2-1	CASSQRAGTSGTNEQFF
TRBV6-1	.	TRBJ2-4	CASSERGKGNIQYF
TRBV15	.	TRBJ1-5	CATSRDLVNQPQHF
TRBV28	.	TRBJ2-6	CASSLLAGANVLTF
TRBV7-9	once	TRBJ2-7	CASRTESSGRIHEQYF
TRBV18	.	TRBJ2-7	CASSPRDSPYEQYF
TRBV19	.	TRBJ2-7	CASSDISAAYEQYF
TRBV2	.	TRBJ1-1	CASSGQGSTEAFF
TRBV28	.	TRBJ2-5	CASSLNLAGLETQYF
TRBV7-9	.	TRBJ2-7	CASTKKGIPRSYEQYF
TRBV7-6	.	TRBJ2-3	CASSRSGRDTDTQYF
TRBV18	.	TRBJ1-1	CASSPNPPGQGLEFNTEAFF